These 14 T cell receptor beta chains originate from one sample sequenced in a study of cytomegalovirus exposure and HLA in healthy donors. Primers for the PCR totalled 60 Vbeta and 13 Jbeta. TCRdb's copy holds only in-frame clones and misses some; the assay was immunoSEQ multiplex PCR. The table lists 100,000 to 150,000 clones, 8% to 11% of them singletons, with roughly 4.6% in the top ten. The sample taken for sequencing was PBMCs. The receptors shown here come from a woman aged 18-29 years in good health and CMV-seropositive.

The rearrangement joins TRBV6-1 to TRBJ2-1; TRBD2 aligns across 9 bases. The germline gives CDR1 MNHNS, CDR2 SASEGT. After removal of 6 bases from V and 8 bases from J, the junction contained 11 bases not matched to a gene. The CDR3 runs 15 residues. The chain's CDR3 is CASRILAGPIYEQFF. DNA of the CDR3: TGTGCCAGCAGAATACTAGCGGGCCCAATATATGAGCAGTTCTTC.

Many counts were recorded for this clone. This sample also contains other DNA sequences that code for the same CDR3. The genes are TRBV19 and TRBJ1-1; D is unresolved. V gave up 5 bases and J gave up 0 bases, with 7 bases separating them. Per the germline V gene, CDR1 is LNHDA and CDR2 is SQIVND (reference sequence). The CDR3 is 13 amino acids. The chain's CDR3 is CASSGQLNTEAFF. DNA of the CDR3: TGTGCCAGTAGTGGGCAGCTGAACACTGAAGCTTTCTTT.

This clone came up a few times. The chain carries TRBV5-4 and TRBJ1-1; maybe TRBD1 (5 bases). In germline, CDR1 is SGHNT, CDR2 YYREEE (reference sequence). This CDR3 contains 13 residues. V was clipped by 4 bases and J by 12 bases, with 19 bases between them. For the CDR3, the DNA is TGTGCCAGCAGCCAGCTGGAGGGACTCTTTACTTTCTTT. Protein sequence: CASSQLEGLFTFF.

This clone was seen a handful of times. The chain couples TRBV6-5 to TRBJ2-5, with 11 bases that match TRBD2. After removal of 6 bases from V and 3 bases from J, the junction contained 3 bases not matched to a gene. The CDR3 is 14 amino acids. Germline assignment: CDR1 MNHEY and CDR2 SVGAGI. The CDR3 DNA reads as TGTGCCAGCAGCCTAGCGGGAGGAAAAGAGACCCAGTACTTC. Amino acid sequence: CASSLAGGKETQYF.

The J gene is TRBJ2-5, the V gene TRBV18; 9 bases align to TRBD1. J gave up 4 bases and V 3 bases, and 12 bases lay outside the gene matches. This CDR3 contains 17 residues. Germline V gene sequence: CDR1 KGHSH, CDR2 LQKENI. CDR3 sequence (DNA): TGTGCCAGCTCACCTCAAGGCGGGACAGGGAGAGTAGAGACCCAGTACTTC. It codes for CASSPQGGTGRVETQYF.

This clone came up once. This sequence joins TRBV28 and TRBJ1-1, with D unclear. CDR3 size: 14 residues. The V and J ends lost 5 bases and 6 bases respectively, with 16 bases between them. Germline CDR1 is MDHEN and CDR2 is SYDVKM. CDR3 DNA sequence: TGTGCCAGCAGTGGGTCGGGGAGTAGGCCTGAAGCTTTCTTT. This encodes CASSGSGSRPEAFF. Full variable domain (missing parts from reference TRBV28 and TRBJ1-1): DVKVTQSSRYLVKRTGEKVFLECVQDMDHENMFWYRQDPGLGLRLIYFSYDVKMKEKGDIPEGYSVSREKKERFSLILESASTNQTSMYLCASSGSGSRPEAFFGQGTRLTVV.

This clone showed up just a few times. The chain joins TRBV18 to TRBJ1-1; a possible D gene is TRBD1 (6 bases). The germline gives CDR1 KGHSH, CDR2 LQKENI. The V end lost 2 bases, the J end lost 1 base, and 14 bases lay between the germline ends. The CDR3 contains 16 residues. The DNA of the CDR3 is TGTGCCAGCTCACCAAGGGAGCAGGGGTCGAACACTGAAGCTTTCTTT. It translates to CASSPREQGSNTEAFF.

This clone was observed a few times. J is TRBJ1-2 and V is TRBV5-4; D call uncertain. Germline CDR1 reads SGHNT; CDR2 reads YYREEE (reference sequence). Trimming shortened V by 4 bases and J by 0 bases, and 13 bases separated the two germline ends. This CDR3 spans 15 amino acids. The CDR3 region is CASSVPGSSNYGYTF. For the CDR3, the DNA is TGTGCCAGCAGCGTTCCGGGTTCCTCTAACTATGGCTACACCTTC.

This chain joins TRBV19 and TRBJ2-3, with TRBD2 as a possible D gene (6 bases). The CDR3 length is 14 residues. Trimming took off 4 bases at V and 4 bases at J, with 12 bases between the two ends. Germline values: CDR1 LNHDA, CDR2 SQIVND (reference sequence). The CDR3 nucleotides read TGTGCCAGTAGTACATCGGGAGCCTCAGATACGCAGTATTTT. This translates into CASSTSGASDTQYF.

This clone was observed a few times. The CDR3 DNA sequence: TGTGCCAGTAGAGATTACAGGGGCATGAACACTGAAGCTTTCTTT. Translated, it gives CASRDYRGMNTEAFF. This sequence joins TRBV19 and TRBJ1-1; 7 nucleotides line up with TRBD1. V shed 6 bases, J shed 0 bases, and the junction held 7 bases outside the gene matches. Germline V CDR1 and CDR2: LNHDA, SQIVND (reference sequence). This CDR3 region has 15 residues.

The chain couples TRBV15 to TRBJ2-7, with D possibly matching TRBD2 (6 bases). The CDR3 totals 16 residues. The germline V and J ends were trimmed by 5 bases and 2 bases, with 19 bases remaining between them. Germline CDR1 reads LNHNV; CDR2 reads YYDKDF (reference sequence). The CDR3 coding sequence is TGTGCCACCAGCTCAGGAGGGGCCCAGAGCCCCTACGAGCAGTACTTC. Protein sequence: CATSSGGAQSPYEQYF.

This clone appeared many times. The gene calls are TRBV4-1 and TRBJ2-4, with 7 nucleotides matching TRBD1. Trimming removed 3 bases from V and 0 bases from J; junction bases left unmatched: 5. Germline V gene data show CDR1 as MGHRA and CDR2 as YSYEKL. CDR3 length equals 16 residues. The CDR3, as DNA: TGCGCCAGCAGCCAGAACAGGGGTGTAGCCAAAAACATTCAGTACTTC. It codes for CASSQNRGVAKNIQYF.

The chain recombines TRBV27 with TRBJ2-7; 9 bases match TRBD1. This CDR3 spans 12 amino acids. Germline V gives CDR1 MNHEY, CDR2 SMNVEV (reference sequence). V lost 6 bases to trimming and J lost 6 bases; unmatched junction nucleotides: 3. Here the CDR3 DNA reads TGTGCCAGCAGGGGACAGGGAACCGAGCAGTACTTC. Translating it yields CASRGQGTEQYF.

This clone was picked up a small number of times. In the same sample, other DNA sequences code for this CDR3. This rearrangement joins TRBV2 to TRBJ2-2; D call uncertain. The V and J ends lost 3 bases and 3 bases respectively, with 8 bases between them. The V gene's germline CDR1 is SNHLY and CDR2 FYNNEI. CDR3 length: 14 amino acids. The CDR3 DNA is TGTGCCAGCAGTGATAGGAGAGACACCGGGGAGCTGTTTTTT. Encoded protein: CASSDRRDTGELFF. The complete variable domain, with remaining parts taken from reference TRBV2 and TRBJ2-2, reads EPEVTQTPSHQVTQMGQEVILRCVPISNHLYFYWYRQILGQKVEFLVSFYNNEISEKSEIFDDQFSVERPDGSNFTLKIRSTKLEDSAMYFCASSDRRDTGELFFGEGSRLTVL.